Following are 4 T cell receptor beta chains from one sample sequenced in a study of somatic mutations in cytotoxic T cells in rheumatoid arthritis. The data were produced by immunoSEQ multiplex PCR, yet TCRdb's version contains in-frame clones alone and is incomplete. Here the sample spans 35,000 to 45,000 clones, 84% being singletons. Sequencing was done on a sample of CD8+ T cells sorted from blood. These receptors were collected from a man aged 35 to 55 in good health.

The chain links TRBV7-9 to TRBJ2-6, with D maybe TRBD2 (6 bases). This CDR3 region has 18 residues. CDR1 and CDR2 (germline): SEHNR, FQNEAQ (reference sequence). The germline V and J ends were trimmed by 5 bases and 0 bases, with 17 bases remaining between them. In nucleotides, the CDR3 is TGTGCCAGCAGCCCGCAACCGGGACTTTCCTCTGGGGCCAACGTCCTGACTTTC. Residues: CASSPQPGLSSGANVLTF.

This chain uses TRBV27 with TRBJ2-3; 13 nucleotides match TRBD2. Germline V gene lookup returns CDR1 MNHEY and CDR2 SMNVEV (reference sequence). There are 17 residues in the CDR3. V lost 6 bases to trimming and J lost 2 bases; unmatched junction nucleotides: 8. The CDR3 DNA sequence: TGTGCCAGCAGCGCGATTGGGACTAGCGGGGTCACAGATACGCAGTATTTT. Protein: CASSAIGTSGVTDTQYF.

This rearrangement joins TRBV6-5 to TRBJ2-3; D is uncertain. CDR1 and CDR2 from the germline V gene are MNHEY and SVGAGI. V lost 6 bases and J lost 9, with 10 bases in between. This CDR3 has 11 residues. The CDR3 DNA is TGTGCCAGCAGCCACGTGGGCACGCAGTATTTT. This translates into CASSHVGTQYF.

V is TRBV9 and J is TRBJ2-7; no firm D call. V was clipped by 3 bases and J by 2 bases, with 9 bases between them. The CDR3 extends over 13 amino acids. CDR1 and CDR2 (germline): SGDLS, YYNGEE. Written as DNA, the CDR3 is TGTGCCAGCAGCGACGGTAGCACCTACGAGCAGTACTTC. This encodes CASSDGSTYEQYF.